This T cell receptor (beta chain) was found in a study of blood T cells in healthy people across ages. General study results and limits: Observed TCR beta diversity per million T cells went down as age went up. This fall followed a roughly linear course with age.

Alongside a J-beta primer mix, a sample-barcoded 5' primer served in a second PCR lasting roughly 6 to 11 cycles. A single record per CDR3 protein comes from TCRdb applying MiXCR to the 5' RACE reads. This table holds 630,000 or so distinct CDR3 sequences, about a third found once. Per the germline V gene, CDR1 is LGHDT and CDR2 is YNNKEL (reference sequence). This CDR3 spans 14 amino acids. V gave up 6 bases and J gave up 6 bases, with 16 bases separating them. Concerning this clonotype: The antigen is undetermined. This clone may be a read error of a much larger clone one base away.

The sample taken for sequencing was blood. The chain has TRBV3-1 and TRBJ2-3; a possible D gene is TRBD1 (5 bases). The clonotype was recovered from a woman aged 80 or over in good health. The CDR3 spells CASRSTGHGDTQYF. DNA for the CDR3: TGTGCCAGCAGATCTACAGGCCATGGCGATACGCAGTATTTT.